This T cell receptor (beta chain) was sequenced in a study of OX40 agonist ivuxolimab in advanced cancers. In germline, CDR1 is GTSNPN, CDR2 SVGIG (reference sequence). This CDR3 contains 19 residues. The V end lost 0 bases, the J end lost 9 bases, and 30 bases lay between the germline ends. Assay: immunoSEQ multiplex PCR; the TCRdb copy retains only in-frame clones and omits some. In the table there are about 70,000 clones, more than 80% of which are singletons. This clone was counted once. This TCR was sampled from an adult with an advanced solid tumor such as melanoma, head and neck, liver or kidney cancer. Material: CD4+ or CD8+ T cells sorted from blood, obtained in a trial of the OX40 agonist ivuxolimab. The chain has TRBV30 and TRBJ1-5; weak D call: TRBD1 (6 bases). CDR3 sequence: CAWSVGGAPRVLVRWPQHF. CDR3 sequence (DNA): TGTGCCTGGAGTGTAGGGGGAGCCCCCCGAGTGTTGGTGCGGTGGCCCCAGCATTTT.